This TCR beta chain was recorded in a study of shared T cell receptors in the human thymus. Using immunoSEQ multiplex PCR, the repertoire was profiled, and TCRdb retains in-frame clones only, with some absent. The top ten clones hold more than 0.01% of a sample with 540,000 or so clones, 70% to 80% of them seen once. CDR3 length equals 19 residues. Per germline, CDR1 SGHRS and CDR2 YFSETQ. V lost 0 bases to trimming and J lost 2 bases, with 24 bases between them. The same data also went into a second study, on human thymus T cells. That source notes: The study used thymus tissue resected during corrective heart surgery. Among unrelated individuals, related research reported thymic repertoires that overlapped highly.

The origin of this receptor is a boy younger than two with a congenital heart defect. The rearrangement joins TRBV5-1 to TRBJ2-7; possible D gene TRBD2, 6 bases. The sample taken for sequencing was thymocytes. CDR3 DNA: TGCGCCAGCAGCTTGGTGGCAGGGAGAACGGGAGAGTACCCCTACGAGCAGTACTTC. This sequence encodes CASSLVAGRTGEYPYEQYF.